The next 21 T cell receptor beta chains were all read from a single sample in a study of tumor-infiltrating lymphocytes in localized non-small cell lung cancer (dated by TCRdb to about 2021). Library construction relied on the immunoSEQ multiplex PCR assay. Drawn from immuneACCESS, this table holds only the in-frame rearrangements with V and J called that TCRdb kept. Clones are partly lost; checked studies trace under half to an unresolved V gene and leave the rest unexplained. The sample profile shows tens of thousands of clones; over 60% of them were found once. Of the sample, about 5.7% is held by the ten largest clones. The sequencing sample was made of lung tumor tissue. The source is a human donor with non-small cell lung cancer.

The rearrangement links TRBV4-3 to TRBJ2-5; D is perhaps TRBD1 (7 bases). This CDR3 spans 16 amino acids. V was pared by 1 base and J by 5 bases, with 17 bases between. Germline V gene sequence: CDR1 LGHNA, CDR2 YSLEER. CDR3 nucleotide sequence: TGCGCCAGCAGCCAAGTTGCAGGGGGGCATGGGGAGACCCAGTACTTC. It codes for CASSQVAGGHGETQYF.

The J gene is TRBJ2-3, the V gene TRBV10-1; 7 bases match TRBD1. V was pared by 6 bases and J by 2 bases, with 8 bases of the junction left unmatched. CDR1 is WNHNN, CDR2 SYGVQD, per germline (reference sequence). The CDR3 loop spans 15 amino acids. CDR3 DNA: TGCGCCAGCAGCCAATTTAGGGGGCTCACAGATACGCAGTATTTT. As protein: CASSQFRGLTDTQYF.

The V gene is TRBV7-8, the J gene TRBJ1-6; D remains ambiguous. The germline V and J ends were trimmed by 3 bases and 6 bases, with 12 bases remaining between them. CDR3 size: 15 residues. CDR1 SGHVS and CDR2 FQNEAQ come from the germline V gene. CDR3 protein: CASSLEGLSNSPLHF. CDR3 sequence (DNA): TGTGCCAGCAGCTTGGAGGGTCTGAGTAATTCACCCCTCCACTTT.

The V and J genes are TRBV18 and TRBJ1-6; D gene uncertain. Between the trimmed V and J ends, which lost 5 bases and 5 bases, there was a span of 13 bases. Looked up from germline, CDR1 is KGHSH and CDR2 is LQKENI. The CDR3 is 15 amino acids. The CDR3 bases are TGTGCCAGCTCAAACTCCGGGTCGGATAATTCACCCCTCCACTTT. It specifies CASSNSGSDNSPLHF.

This clone was found a few times. This chain uses TRBV5-1 with TRBJ2-2, with D unresolved. V lost 4 bases, J lost 5 bases, and 12 bases lay in between. The germline V gene has CDR1 SGHRS and CDR2 YFSETQ. The CDR3 has 14 amino acids. The CDR3 sequence is CASSMRWGTGELFF. The DNA for the CDR3 is TGCGCCAGCAGCATGAGATGGGGAACCGGGGAGCTGTTTTTT.

This clone was counted once. The gene calls are TRBV7-2 and TRBJ1-1; TRBD1 matches 8 bases. The CDR3 is 18 residues long. The V and J ends lost 5 bases and 5 bases, in that order; junction bases with no gene match: 19. Germline V gene sequence: CDR1 SGHTA, CDR2 FQGNSA. CDR3 protein: CASSPFAGQDLRETEAFF. CDR3 nucleotides: TGTGCCAGCAGCCCCTTCGCGGGACAGGATTTGCGGGAAACTGAAGCTTTCTTT.

V is TRBV9 and J is TRBJ2-3; TRBD1 is a possible D gene (5 bases). In germline, CDR1 is SGDLS, CDR2 YYNGEE. The CDR3 is 16 amino acids. V lost 0 bases and J 2 bases, leaving 13 bases between the germline ends. CDR3 sequence reads: CASSVGPEGVTDTQYF. CDR3 coding DNA: TGTGCCAGCAGCGTAGGCCCTGAAGGGGTCACAGATACGCAGTATTTT.

This clone is medium-sized by share. The V call is TRBV6-5, the J call TRBJ1-2; D ambiguous. Looked up from germline, CDR1 is MNHEY and CDR2 is SVGAGI. Trimming took off 2 bases at V and 8 bases at J, with 18 bases between the two ends. The CDR3 has 15 amino acids. For the CDR3, the DNA is TGTGCCAGCAGTTACGACACCGGATCATACTGGGGCTACACCTTC. It yields the protein CASSYDTGSYWGYTF.

This chain links TRBV15 with TRBJ2-7; TRBD2 agrees at 7 bases. Germline lookup yields CDR1 LNHNV and CDR2 YYDKDF (reference sequence). This CDR3 is built from 15 residues. V shed 1 base, J shed 3 bases, and the junction held 6 bases outside the gene matches. The CDR3 reads CATSRGGGSGYEQYF. DNA of the CDR3: TGTGCCACCAGCAGAGGGGGGGGGAGCGGCTACGAGCAGTACTTC.

The rearrangement uses TRBV27 and TRBJ1-2; D might be TRBD1 (6 bases). Germline V gene lookup returns CDR1 MNHEY and CDR2 SMNVEV (reference sequence). Trimming cost V 1 base and J 7 bases, with 10 bases left between them. CDR3 length: 13 residues. This chain's CDR3 is CASSLWGAGGYTF. CDR3 coding DNA: TGTGCCAGCAGTTTATGGGGGGCAGGTGGCTACACCTTC.

This clone was counted a few times. The chain employs TRBV9 and TRBJ2-3; D ambiguous. The V end was cut by 6 bases, the J end by 5 bases, with 16 bases between. The germline V gene encodes CDR1 SGDLS and CDR2 YYNGEE. The CDR3 length is 14 residues. CDR3 nucleotides: TGTGCCAGCAACAGTGGGGTCCCTGAAGATACGCAGTATTTT. Amino acids: CASNSGVPEDTQYF.

This chain links TRBV5-4 with TRBJ1-2, with 10 positions matching TRBD1. Germline V gives CDR1 SGHNT, CDR2 YYREEE (reference sequence). The CDR3 is 15 amino acids. V shed 4 bases and J 2 bases; nucleotides not matched to a gene: 5. The CDR3 region has the DNA TGTGCCAGCAGCGCCCGGACAGGGGGGAACTATGGCTACACCTTC. Translated, it gives CASSARTGGNYGYTF.

About this clone: Other DNA sequences in the same sample also yield this CDR3. This rearrangement joins TRBV5-4 to TRBJ2-3; tentatively, D is TRBD1 (6 bases). CDR1 is SGHNT and CDR2 is YYREEE in the germline V gene (reference sequence). The CDR3 totals 13 residues. V lost 4 bases and J 1 base, leaving 7 bases between the germline ends. The CDR3 reads CASSRQGTDTQYF. CDR3 DNA: TGTGCCAGCAGCCGACAGGGCACAGATACGCAGTATTTT.

The rearrangement uses TRBV10-1 and TRBJ2-1; 11 nucleotides agree with TRBD2. Germline V gives CDR1 WNHNN, CDR2 SYGVQD (reference sequence). After removal of 4 bases from V and 10 bases from J, the junction contained 12 bases not matched to a gene. The CDR3 is made up of 16 amino acids. The DNA for the CDR3 is TGCGCCAGCAGTGGGGCAACTAGCGGGGGCTTGAGGGAGCAGTTCTTC. It is translated as CASSGATSGGLREQFF.

This clone was counted a single time. The V gene is TRBV19, the J gene TRBJ1-5; 7 bases align to TRBD1. Unmatched junction bases numbered 5, after V lost 6 bases and J lost 9 bases. The CDR3 totals 12 residues. Germline V lookup: CDR1 LNHDA, CDR2 SQIVND (reference sequence). The CDR3, as DNA: TGTGCCAGTAGAAAGGGGGCAGGGCCCCAGCATTTT. It yields the protein CASRKGAGPQHF.

The gene calls are TRBV4-3 and TRBJ2-1; TRBD2 matches at 14 bases. From germline, CDR1 is LGHNA and CDR2 YSLEER. The CDR3 runs to 16 residues. Trimming at V came to 4 bases and at J to 3 bases, leaving 2 bases not matched to a gene. The CDR3 sequence is CASSLGLAGDYNEQFF. CDR3 nucleotide sequence: TGCGCCAGCAGCCTGGGACTAGCGGGGGACTACAATGAGCAGTTCTTC.

CDR3 in DNA: TGTGCCAGCAGTGAAAGAGGGGCAGCAGGGGGCTACACCTTC. It is translated as CASSERGAAGGYTF. The V and J genes are TRBV25-1 and TRBJ1-2, with D maybe TRBD1 (5 bases). Germline CDR1 MGHDK, CDR2 SYGVNS. The CDR3 sequence is 14 residues long. V was clipped by 2 bases and J by 8 bases, with 15 bases between them.

This rearrangement joins TRBV10-1 to TRBJ1-1, with 7 nucleotides matching TRBD1. V was clipped by 3 bases and J by 6 bases; unmatched bases: 13. Germline lookup yields CDR1 WNHNN and CDR2 SYGVQD (reference sequence). The CDR3 consists of 16 residues. This CDR3 reads CASSDQTTGWIPEAFF. The DNA for the CDR3 is TGCGCCAGCAGTGACCAAACGACAGGGTGGATCCCTGAAGCTTTCTTT.

This clone was seen just once. The chain combines TRBV5-4 with TRBJ1-4; 8 nucleotides match TRBD1. There are 14 residues in the CDR3. Trimming cost V 1 base and J 11 bases; bases outside gene matches: 7. Germline-derived CDR1 and CDR2 are SGHNT and YYREEE (reference sequence). CDR3 DNA: TGTGCCAGCAGCTTGAACAGGGGGGAGGGGAAACTGTTTTTT. The encoded protein is CASSLNRGEGKLFF.

The rearrangement uses TRBV5-5 and TRBJ2-2, with 9 bases matching TRBD1. Unmatched junction bases numbered 9, after V lost 4 bases and J lost 5 bases. In germline, CDR1 is SGHKS, CDR2 YYEKEE (reference sequence). The CDR3 is 16 residues long. CDR3 nucleotide sequence: TGTGCCAGCAGCCGAGGGACAGGGCGGGGAACCGGGGAGCTGTTTTTT. Protein sequence: CASSRGTGRGTGELFF.

Relative to its sample, this clone is medium-sized (0.01 to 0.1%). This chain connects TRBV5-4 to TRBJ2-3; 8 bases map to TRBD1. CDR1 is SGHNT, CDR2 YYREEE, per germline (reference sequence). CDR3 length equals 15 residues. J was trimmed by 6 bases and V by 4 bases; bases with no gene match: 10. This CDR3 is CASSIRQGLIDTQYF. DNA for the CDR3: TGTGCCAGCAGCATCCGACAGGGGCTTATCGATACGCAGTATTTT.